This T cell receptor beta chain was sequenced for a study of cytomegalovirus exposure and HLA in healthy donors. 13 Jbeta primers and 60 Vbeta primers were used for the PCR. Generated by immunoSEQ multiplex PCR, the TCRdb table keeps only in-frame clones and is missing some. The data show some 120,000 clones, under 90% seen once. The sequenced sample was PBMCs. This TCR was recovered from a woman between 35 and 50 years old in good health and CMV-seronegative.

The CDR3 DNA sequence: TGTGCCACCAGCAGAGAATCCAGGAAGGACACTGAAGCTTTCTTT. Translating gives CATSRESRKDTEAFF. The chain links TRBV15 to TRBJ1-1; D gene unclear. The V end was cut by 0 bases, the J end by 3 bases, with 11 bases between. The length of the CDR3 is 15 residues. CDR1 and CDR2 from the germline V gene are LNHNV and YYDKDF (reference sequence).